A single sample gave rise to the 28 T cell receptor beta chains below, sequenced in a study of graft-versus-host responses after intestinal transplantation. The starting material, graft tissue, was processed to release intraepithelial and lamina propria lymphocytes. The table came from immunoSEQ multiplex PCR; TCRdb's copy has only in-frame clones and leaves some out. Among 4,500 to 5,000 clones listed, over 75% were seen once. The sample here was ileum tissue, taken 156 days after intestinal transplant. All receptors derive from a human patient who received an intestinal transplant, so some T cells may come from the graft donor.

The CDR3 reads CASSSGTGKNTGELFF. The CDR3 bases are TGTGCCAGCTCCTCCGGGACAGGGAAGAACACCGGGGAGCTGTTTTTT. The rearrangement links TRBV25-1 to TRBJ2-2; TRBD1 matches 9 bases. The CDR3 is 16 residues long. The V gene end was trimmed by 8 bases and the J gene end by 1 base; junction bases not matched to a gene: 8. Germline lookup yields CDR1 MGHDK and CDR2 SYGVNS.

This chain uses TRBV7-2 with TRBJ1-2; 7 bases fit TRBD1. Germline trimming cut 4 bases from V and 4 bases from J; bases unmatched to any gene: 3. The V gene's germline CDR1 is SGHTA and CDR2 FQGNSA. The CDR3 totals 13 residues. CDR3 loop: CASSYGQVYGYTF. The CDR3 DNA follows: TGTGCCAGCAGCTACGGACAGGTCTATGGCTACACCTTC. The full variable domain, completed using reference TRBV7-2 and TRBJ1-2, is GAGVSQSPSNKVTEKGKDVELRCDPISGHTALYWYRQSLGQGLEFLIYFQGNSAPDKSGLPSDRFSAERTGGSVSTLTIQRTQQEDSAVYLCASSYGQVYGYTFGSGTRLTVV.

V is TRBV7-8 and J is TRBJ1-1; perhaps TRBD1 as D (5 bases). The CDR3 runs to 15 residues. V was shortened by 5 bases and J by 6 bases, with 19 bases between the two germline ends. CDR1 and CDR2 from the germline V gene are SGHVS and FQNEAQ. The CDR3 spells CASSVSTGAGSEAFF. The CDR3 nucleotides read TGTGCCAGCAGCGTCTCAACCGGGGCGGGATCTGAAGCTTTCTTT.

This clone was counted only a few times. The rearrangement joins TRBV21-1 to TRBJ2-6; TRBD1 was called by the table and not checked on the DNA. TRBV21-1 is assigned pseudogene status. The CDR3 contains 21 residues. The CDR3 loop is CASSKQLGRGQALSGANVLTF. CDR3 DNA: TGTGCCAGCAGCAAACAGCTCGGTCGGGGACAGGCTCTCTCTGGGGCCAACGTCCTGACTTTC.

The chain uses TRBV5-1 and TRBJ1-2, with D unclear. CDR1 and CDR2 from the germline V gene are SGHRS and YFSETQ. This CDR3 is 13 amino acids long. Trimming took 5 bases from V and 7 from J, leaving 15 bases between them. CDR3 amino acids: CASSRADLGGYTF. The CDR3 nucleotides are TGCGCCAGCAGTAGGGCTGATTTGGGTGGCTACACCTTC.

This clone was observed a few times. The chain is built from TRBV30 and TRBJ1-2; no clear D. The CDR3 sequence is 12 residues long. Germline assignment: CDR1 GTSNPN and CDR2 SVGIG (reference sequence). V gave up 1 base and J gave up 3 bases, with 6 bases separating them. CDR3 protein: CAWSEGDYGYTF. The CDR3, as DNA: TGTGCCTGGAGTGAGGGAGACTATGGCTACACCTTC.

V gene TRBV16 combines with J gene TRBJ2-1; 8 nucleotides line up with TRBD2. The CDR3 consists of 15 residues. CDR1 and CDR2 from the germline V gene are KGHSY and FQNENV. V was clipped by 4 bases and J by 2 bases; unmatched bases: 4. CDR3 amino acids: CASSLTSGAYNEQFF. The CDR3 DNA follows: TGTGCCAGCAGCCTCACTAGCGGAGCCTACAATGAGCAGTTCTTC.

The V gene is TRBV6-5, the J gene TRBJ1-5; D is ambiguous. The CDR3 is 12 amino acids. The V and J ends lost 0 bases and 8 bases respectively, with 5 bases between them. CDR1 is MNHEY and CDR2 is SVGAGI in the germline V gene. The CDR3 loop is CASSYSVEPQHF. For the CDR3, the DNA is TGTGCCAGCAGTTACTCCGTTGAGCCCCAGCATTTT.

The J gene is TRBJ1-1, the V gene TRBV27; D remains unclear. CDR3 length equals 14 residues. Trimming removed 0 bases from V and 5 bases from J, with 10 bases in between. The V gene's germline CDR1 is MNHEY and CDR2 SMNVEV (reference sequence). The CDR3 DNA follows: TGTGCCAGCAGTTTATCTGTATCTCTTACTGAAGCTTTCTTT. Protein product: CASSLSVSLTEAFF.

The V and J genes are TRBV27 and TRBJ1-2; no definite D call. The length of the CDR3 is 14 residues. The germline V gene has CDR1 MNHEY and CDR2 SMNVEV (reference sequence). Trimming stripped 5 bases from V and 7 bases from J, with 17 bases between. The CDR3: CASSPRPQRRGYTF. CDR3 coding DNA: TGTGCCAGCAGTCCGCGGCCCCAGCGGCGTGGCTACACCTTC.

The J gene is TRBJ2-7, the V gene TRBV5-5; D may correspond to TRBD1 or TRBD2 (5 bases each). The CDR3 covers 15 residues. V was shortened by 0 bases and J by 2 bases, with 12 bases between the two germline ends. The germline V gene encodes CDR1 SGHKS and CDR2 YYEKEE (reference sequence). The CDR3 loop reads CASSLGLGETYEQYF. CDR3 sequence (DNA): TGTGCCAGCAGCTTGGGGTTAGGGGAGACCTACGAGCAGTACTTC.

This chain joins TRBV19 and TRBJ2-3, with 7 bases that match TRBD2. The CDR3 covers 12 residues. J gave up 5 bases and V 4 bases, and 0 bases lay outside the gene matches. Germline assignment: CDR1 LNHDA and CDR2 SQIVND (reference sequence). The CDR3 here is CASSSGRDTQYF. As DNA, the CDR3 is TGTGCCAGTAGTAGCGGGAGAGATACGCAGTATTTT.

The chain uses TRBV7-9 and TRBJ1-2; a weak D match, TRBD1 (5 bases). Trimming cost V 1 base and J 5 bases, with 14 bases left between them. Germline assignment: CDR1 SEHNR and CDR2 FQNEAQ (reference sequence). The CDR3 runs to 15 residues. Written as DNA, the CDR3 is TGTGCCAGCAGCTTAGTTAGAGGGACTGTTTATGGCTACACCTTC. Amino acid sequence: CASSLVRGTVYGYTF.

The chain joins TRBV10-3 to TRBJ2-7; 11 nucleotides align to TRBD2. The ends lost 10 bases at V and 3 bases at J; junction bases unmatched: 2. Germline CDR1 is ENHRY and CDR2 is SYGVKD. This CDR3 is 12 amino acids long. In DNA, the CDR3 is TGTGCCACCGGGACTAGCGGCTACGAGCAGTACTTC. Translation gives CATGTSGYEQYF.

V gene TRBV5-6 combines with J gene TRBJ1-5; D ambiguous. V was clipped by 2 bases and J by 3 bases, with 12 bases between them. CDR3 length equals 15 residues. Germline V gene sequence: CDR1 SGHDT, CDR2 YYEEEE. CDR3 protein: CASSLKVLSNQPQHF. As DNA, the CDR3 is TGTGCCAGCAGCTTAAAGGTCCTTTCCAATCAGCCCCAGCATTTT.

This chain links TRBV27 with TRBJ2-5, with a weak D call TRBD2 (5 bases). Germline V gives CDR1 MNHEY, CDR2 SMNVEV (reference sequence). The CDR3 contains 15 residues. V was pared by 6 bases and J by 2 bases, with 16 bases between. DNA of the CDR3: TGTGCCAGCAGCCCCTACCACGGGATTCAAGAGACCCAGTACTTC. Translated: CASSPYHGIQETQYF.

V usage is TRBV6-5 and J usage is TRBJ2-7, with a possible D match to TRBD2 (5 bases). The germline gives CDR1 MNHEY, CDR2 SVGAGI. This CDR3 has 15 amino acids. Trimming shortened V by 0 bases and J by 0 bases, and 9 bases separated the two germline ends. For the CDR3, the DNA is TGTGCCAGCAGTTACTCCAGGACTTTCTCCTACGAGCAGTACTTC. Translated: CASSYSRTFSYEQYF.

V gene TRBV7-3 combines with J gene TRBJ1-1; D is perhaps TRBD1 (5 bases). The CDR3 contains 15 residues. Germline-derived CDR1 and CDR2 are SGHTA and FQGTGA. The ends were cut back, 1 base at V and 4 bases at J, with 13 bases in the middle. The CDR3 spells CASSLNPAGSTEAFF. The CDR3 coding sequence is TGTGCCAGCAGCTTAAATCCGGCAGGGAGCACTGAAGCTTTCTTT. Complete variable domain (other parts from reference TRBV7-3 and TRBJ1-1): GAGVSQTPSNKVTEKGKYVELRCDPISGHTALYWYRQSLGQGPEFLIYFQGTGAADDSGLPNDRFFAVRPEGSVSTLKIQRTERGDSAVYLCASSLNPAGSTEAFFGQGTRLTVV.

The chain couples TRBV5-1 to TRBJ1-2, with D possibly TRBD1 on 5 matching bases. The V and J ends lost 0 bases and 3 bases respectively, with 12 bases between them. Germline loops: CDR1 SGHRS, CDR2 YFSETQ. The CDR3 contains 15 residues. CDR3 residues: CASSLARRVDYGYTF. The CDR3 coding sequence is TGCGCCAGCAGCTTGGCCCGCAGGGTAGACTATGGCTACACCTTC.

V is TRBV6-6 and J is TRBJ1-2; D gene ambiguous. Germline V gives CDR1 MNHNY, CDR2 SVGAGI (reference sequence). The CDR3 length is 12 residues. V dropped 2 bases and J dropped 4 bases, with 5 bases sitting between them. This CDR3 is CASSYQGYGYTF. CDR3 coding DNA: TGTGCCAGCAGTTACCAAGGCTATGGCTACACCTTC.

The chain recombines TRBV9 with TRBJ1-5; TRBD1 agrees at 8 bases. The CDR3 spans 15 residues. Looked up from germline, CDR1 is SGDLS and CDR2 is YYNGEE. V was pared by 4 bases and J by 5 bases, with 8 bases of the junction left unmatched. The CDR3 here is CASSPRQGADQPQHF. In DNA, the CDR3 is TGTGCCAGCAGCCCTCGGCAGGGGGCCGATCAGCCCCAGCATTTT.

This chain links TRBV10-2 with TRBJ2-3, with no clear D. CDR3 length equals 10 residues. Between the trimmed V and J ends, which lost 6 bases and 4 bases, there was a span of 2 bases. Germline lookup yields CDR1 WSHSY and CDR2 SAAADI. The CDR3 DNA reads as TGCGCCAGCAGCGCAGATACGCAGTATTTT. This translates into CASSADTQYF.

The chain recombines TRBV9 with TRBJ2-1, with D unclear. The CDR3 spans 13 residues. Germline V CDR1 and CDR2: SGDLS, YYNGEE. With 0 bases removed from V and 10 bases from J, the gap between germline ends came to 11 bases. CDR3 bases: TGTGCCAGCAGCGTAGCTGGGGAAGGGGAGCAGTTCTTC. Its translation is CASSVAGEGEQFF.

This chain joins TRBV7-6 and TRBJ2-1, with 9 positions matching TRBD1. CDR1 and CDR2 from the germline V gene are SGHVS and FNYEAQ. The V gene end was trimmed by 5 bases and the J gene end by 5 bases; junction bases not matched to a gene: 4. This CDR3 has 14 residues. CDR3 protein: CASSPGTGNNEQFF. In DNA form, the CDR3 reads TGTGCCAGCAGCCCCGGGACAGGGAACAATGAGCAGTTCTTC.

This chain links TRBV28 with TRBJ2-7; possible D gene TRBD2, 6 bases. CDR3 size: 15 residues. Deletions cut 10 bases from V and 4 bases from J, with 23 bases between. CDR1 is MDHEN and CDR2 is SYDVKM in the germline V gene. For the CDR3, the DNA is TGTGCCACCACCTTCGGTCCTACCGGGGGTTACGAGCAGTACTTC. It translates to CATTFGPTGGYEQYF.

The chain uses TRBV7-2 and TRBJ2-3, with unresolved D. CDR1 is SGHTA, CDR2 FQGNSA, per germline. This CDR3 is 16 amino acids long. The V gene lost 2 bases and the J gene lost 4 bases, with 16 bases spanning the gap. CDR3 in DNA: TGTGCCAGCAGCTTAAGGTGGCGAGGCCGCGCAGATACGCAGTATTTT. Protein sequence: CASSLRWRGRADTQYF.

The chain couples TRBV5-1 to TRBJ1-1; D ambiguous. The CDR3 loop spans 16 amino acids. Trimming cost V 0 bases and J 2 bases, with 14 bases left between them. Germline CDR1 reads SGHRS; CDR2 reads YFSETQ. In DNA form, the CDR3 reads TGCGCCAGCAGCTTGGCCGCGGGTGGAGGAAACACTGAAGCTTTCTTT. Its translation: CASSLAAGGGNTEAFF.

The chain uses TRBV27 and TRBJ2-3, with D possibly being TRBD2 (5 bases). Germline V lookup: CDR1 MNHEY, CDR2 SMNVEV (reference sequence). The CDR3 consists of 14 residues. The V end lost 3 bases, the J end lost 4 bases, and 11 bases lay between the germline ends. CDR3 amino acids: CASSFMWGADTQYF. Written as DNA, the CDR3 is TGTGCCAGCAGTTTTATGTGGGGAGCAGATACGCAGTATTTT.